This T cell receptor beta chain was sequenced in a study of blood T cell repertoires in COVID-19. Background on the study: Samples representing acute and convalescent COVID-19 were sourced from the United States, Italy and Spain. In each case, the material was cDNA or gDNA derived from T cells, B-cell-depleted T cells, or PBMCs.

The trim removed 6 bases at V and 1 base at J, leaving 8 bases unmatched. This CDR3 contains 16 residues. From germline, CDR1 is SNHLY and CDR2 FYNNEI. Per the original methods: Nucleated cell counts were estimated from reference gene primer amplification. This table comes from immunoSEQ multiplex PCR, and its TCRdb copy is limited to in-frame clones, with some not included. For V, J and clone size, that table is used; D and trimming come from the DNA. The sample consists of some 190,000 clones, roughly 82% of them appearing once. Recruited during active infection, patients (from Seattle) were subsequently followed longitudinally.

The gene calls are TRBV2 and TRBJ2-5, with TRBD2 identical over 10 bases. The source is a woman aged 55-75 years with COVID-19, enrolled during active disease. Material: peripheral blood. CDR3 sequence (DNA): TGTGCCAGCAGGAGCAGGACTAGCGGTATCCAAGAGACCCAGTACTTC. Its protein is CASRSRTSGIQETQYF.